Here is one T cell receptor (beta chain) with its context. Its antigen is still unknown. This specimen belongs to a study of T-cell memory formation after mild COVID-19. TCRdb re-called the 5' RACE reads with MiXCR, one entry per CDR3 protein. Of 250,000 to 400,000 distinct CDR3 sequences in the sample, more than 13% are singletons; the top ten hold around 23%. Study results and limitations: There was no confirmation that second-wave clones peaking on day 37 were SARS-CoV-2 specific.

This clonotype was sampled from a man aged 18 to 30 who had mild COVID-19 (a few samples of this study predate the infection). Cell type and time point are not known. Material for sequencing was PBMCs or a T cell subset sorted from them (not recorded which).

The CDR3, as DNA: TGCAGTGCCATCCAGGGTCCTTATAGCAATCAGCCCCAGCATTTT. This encodes CSAIQGPYSNQPQHF. This sequence joins TRBV20-1 and TRBJ1-5; D perhaps matches TRBD1 (5 bases). The V and J ends lost 6 bases and 0 bases respectively, with 15 bases between them. Germline lookup yields CDR1 DFQATT and CDR2 SNEGSKA (reference sequence). The length of the CDR3 is 15 residues.